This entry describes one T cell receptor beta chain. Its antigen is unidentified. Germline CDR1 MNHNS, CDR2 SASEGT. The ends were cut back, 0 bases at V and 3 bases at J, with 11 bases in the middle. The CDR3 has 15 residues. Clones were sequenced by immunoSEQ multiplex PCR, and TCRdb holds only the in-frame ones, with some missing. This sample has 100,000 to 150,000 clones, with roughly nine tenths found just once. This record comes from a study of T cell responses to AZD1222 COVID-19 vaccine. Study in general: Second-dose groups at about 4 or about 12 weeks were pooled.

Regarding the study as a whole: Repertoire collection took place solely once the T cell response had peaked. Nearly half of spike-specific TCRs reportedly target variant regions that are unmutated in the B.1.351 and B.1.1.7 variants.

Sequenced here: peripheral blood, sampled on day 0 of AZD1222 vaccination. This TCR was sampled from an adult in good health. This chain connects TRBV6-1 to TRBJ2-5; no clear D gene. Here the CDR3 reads CASSEARWAEETQYF. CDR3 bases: TGTGCCAGCAGTGAAGCGAGGTGGGCAGAAGAGACCCAGTACTTC.